This note documents a single TCR beta chain sequence. Its antigen is not identified. Sequencing used immunoSEQ multiplex PCR; TCRdb keeps in-frame clones, though not all of them. The sample has 110,000 to 150,000 clones; about 92% are singletons. V shed 3 bases and J shed 3 bases, with 7 bases lying between them. This CDR3 is built from 13 residues. Germline-derived CDR1 and CDR2 are SEHNR and FQNEAQ (reference sequence). This entry is derived from a study of T cell responses to AZD1222 COVID-19 vaccine. Background on the study: Combined were second doses at about 4 or about 12 weeks.

Broader study findings: Dominant CD4 TCR responses targeted spike regions 160-218 and 743-854. Close to half of spike-specific TCRs reportedly recognize unmutated variant regions.

Sample: peripheral blood, taken on day 0 of AZD1222 vaccination. This TCR came from an adult in good health. The chain carries TRBV7-9 and TRBJ2-3; possibly TRBD2 for D (6 bases). CDR3 protein: CASSFGGTDTQYF. The CDR3 coding sequence is TGTGCCAGCAGCTTTGGGGGGACAGATACGCAGTATTTT.